Below, one TCR beta chain is given with its context. The clone's antigen remains unknown. Base-call qualities are not available, and no considerably larger clone is one nucleotide away. Sequencer: Illumina HiSeq 1500. TCRdb reprocessed the public reads (quality trimming at Q25 with fastp, clone calling with MiXCR) and kept in-frame beta chains. Each record represents a unique CDR3 protein, reported with the most common genes and DNA among its rows. Counted in this sample were hundreds of thousands of distinct CDR3 sequences; about two fifths of them appeared once. The ten largest clones take up about 41% of the sample. The treatment or condition tag for this specimen amounts to: in vitro stimulation with specific CMV peptide epitopes to enrich CMV-specific T cells. The germline V end is reduced by 5 bases and the J end by 8 bases; junction bases left unmatched: 7. Per the germline V gene, SGHTA is the CDR1 and FQGNSA is the CDR2. The CDR3 runs 14 residues from the cysteine to the phenylalanine. Kept here is only the CDR3 DNA, which spans 42 bases and is read in frame from base 1.

This sample stems from a study of T cell repertoires in cytomegalovirus infection (dated by TCRdb to 2018 to 2020). The study in broad terms: Recently identified HLA-C-restricted CMV epitopes, whose presentation resists viral immunomodulation, were targeted by peptide stimulations together with well-studied HLA-B-restricted epitopes. Donor HLA type was relevant to the analysis, because carriage of CMV infection together with the matching HLA type was indicated by public TCR beta signatures. General study outcomes and caveats: Cumulative frequency of public TCR beta family members discriminated carriers of CMV infection plus the relevant HLA type in this cohort and an independent approximately 340-donor cohort. The ex vivo response was dominated by HLA-C-restricted CMV-specific TCR beta clonotypes, and the single most frequent clonotype in two of eight donors was supplied by these HLA-C-restricted clonotypes.

The TCR comes from a human donor in good health (CMV status not recorded). Some clones in this sample may be carry-over from other donors' samples. This sequence uses TRBV7-2 and TRBJ2-1, and 9 junction bases match TRBD2. The material sequenced was cultured PBMCs, taken from culture after CMV antigen stimulation. This receptor carries the CDR3 CASSGGGGGDEQFF. The DNA sequence reads TGTGCCAGCAGCGGCGGGGGGGGGGGTGATGAGCAGTTCTTC.